Listed below are T cell receptor beta chains from one sample, sequenced in a study of PD-1 blockade in classical Hodgkin lymphoma. Clones were read by immunoSEQ multiplex PCR, and TCRdb kept only the in-frame ones, dropping some. Of around 20,000 clones listed, 77% are singletons. The material was peripheral blood mononuclear cells (PBMCs), obtained before the second cycle of nivolumab. These receptors came from a human donor with classical Hodgkin lymphoma. CDR3s include the opening cysteine and the closing phenylalanine or tryptophan. Each record gives: J gene, D gene, V gene, clone size, CDR3 protein, CDR3 DNA. D genes are given only for firm matches. Not all rows give a size; the values are once, few, many and, for expanded clones, a class.

>TRBJ2-5|-|TRBV30|-
CAYQRDLKETQYF
TGTGCCTATCAAAGGGATTTGAAAGAGACCCAGTACTTC
>TRBJ1-1|-|TRBV6-1|-
CASSENSIWDTEAFF
TGTGCCAGCAGTGAGAACAGTATATGGGACACTGAAGCTTTCTTT
>TRBJ2-3|-|TRBV6-1|-
CASSEAGTQYF
TGTGCCAGCAGTGAAGCTGGGACGCAGTATTTT
>TRBJ1-1|-|TRBV4-3|once
CASSQGSNRLNTEAFF
TGCGCCAGCAGCCAAGGTTCCAACAGATTGAACACTGAAGCTTTCTTT
>TRBJ1-3|-|TRBV10-3|-
CAMQGIRNTIYF
TGTGCCATGCAGGGAATTCGAAACACCATATATTTT
>TRBJ1-2|-|TRBV9|-
CASSVEENYGYTF
TGTGCCAGCAGCGTAGAGGAGAACTATGGCTACACCTTC
>TRBJ1-1|-|TRBV14|-
CASSPLGSHRETEAFF
TGTGCCAGCAGCCCCTTGGGCTCTCACAGGGAGACTGAAGCTTTCTTT
>TRBJ1-1|-|TRBV27|-
CASSPRARPRAFF
TGTGCCAGCAGTCCCCGGGCTCGCCCCCGGGCTTTCTTT
>TRBJ1-1|-|TRBV19|-
CASRRYPGTEAFF
TGTGCCAGTAGGCGTTACCCAGGGACTGAAGCTTTCTTT
>TRBJ1-2|-|TRBV29-1|-
CSVPGPAGYGYTF
TGCAGCGTCCCTGGGCCCGCGGGTTATGGCTACACCTTC
>TRBJ1-5|TRBD1|TRBV2|-
CASGRTGGSSNQPQHF
TGTGCCAGCGGTAGGACAGGGGGCAGTAGCAATCAGCCCCAGCATTTT
>TRBJ1-3|-|TRBV18|-
CASSQPDRTGNTIYF
TGTGCCAGCTCACAACCTGACAGGACTGGAAACACCATATATTTT
>TRBJ1-2|TRBD1|TRBV18|-
CASSPNRGSNYGYTF
TGTGCCAGCTCACCAAACAGGGGCTCTAACTATGGCTACACCTTC
>TRBJ1-2|TRBD1|TRBV4-3|-
CASSQDFWTGRGAAGGYTF
TGCGCCAGCAGCCAAGATTTCTGGACAGGTCGGGGCGCGGCGGGTGGCTACACCTTC
>TRBJ2-1|TRBD2|TRBV11-2|few
CASSLLAGGTEQFF
TGTGCCAGCAGCTTGTTGGCGGGAGGGACTGAGCAGTTCTTC
>TRBJ2-2|-|TRBV5-1|-
CASSLVWGAGELFF
TGCGCCAGCAGCTTGGTATGGGGGGCCGGGGAGCTGTTTTTT
>TRBJ2-1|TRBD1|TRBV6-1|once
CASSETRTGGRNEQFF
TGTGCCAGCAGTGAAACTAGGACAGGGGGCCGCAATGAGCAGTTCTTC
>TRBJ2-3|TRBD2|TRBV15|-
CATSRDPGGEAPDTQYF
TGTGCCACCAGCAGAGACCCCGGGGGGGAAGCCCCAGATACGCAGTATTTT
>TRBJ2-1|-|TRBV2|once
CASSEASGQGGEQFF
TGTGCCAGCAGTGAGGCTAGCGGACAGGGCGGCGAGCAGTTCTTC
>TRBJ1-1|-|TRBV19|-
CASSIQNTEAFF
TGTGCCAGTAGTATTCAGAACACTGAAGCTTTCTTT
>TRBJ2-1|-|TRBV4-3|-
CASSQENRGYNEQFF
TGCGCCAGCAGCCAAGAAAACCGGGGATACAATGAGCAGTTCTTC
>TRBJ2-3|-|TRBV30|-
CATVGVDTQYF
TGTGCGACGGTGGGGGTGGATACGCAGTATTTT
>TRBJ1-5|-|TRBV7-9|-
CASSLTNQPQHF
TGTGCCAGCAGCCTAACCAATCAGCCCCAGCATTTT
>TRBJ2-5|TRBD2|TRBV5-4|-
CASSSGDAGVETQYF
TGTGCCAGCAGCTCGGGGGACGCGGGGGTGGAGACCCAGTACTTC
>TRBJ2-7|-|TRBV27|-
CASSLGGTGLYEQYF
TGTGCCAGCAGCTTAGGGGGGACGGGCCTCTACGAGCAGTACTTC
>TRBJ2-7|TRBD1|TRBV5-1|once
CASSLDDRGAYEQYF
TGCGCCAGCAGCTTGGACGACAGGGGGGCGTACGAGCAGTACTTC
>TRBJ1-5|TRBD1|TRBV6-6|few
CASSYWTGSNQPQHF
TGTGCCAGCAGTTACTGGACAGGGAGCAATCAGCCCCAGCATTTT
>TRBJ2-3|-|TRBV6-6|-
CATGDYGQYF
TGTGCCACCGGCGATTATGGGCAGTATTTT
>TRBJ2-7|-|TRBV7-7|-
CASSPHLVEQYF
TGTGCCAGCAGCCCACATCTCGTCGAGCAGTACTTC
>TRBJ2-5|-|TRBV11-2|-
CASSLARLPGETQYF
TGTGCCAGCAGCTTGGCTAGACTCCCCGGGGAGACCCAGTACTTC
>TRBJ2-3|TRBD1|TRBV15|once
CATSRALGGGTDTQYF
TGTGCCACCAGCAGAGCTTTAGGGGGCGGCACAGATACGCAGTATTTT
>TRBJ1-5|TRBD1|TRBV19|-
CASSIGTEGQPQHF
TGTGCCAGTAGTATCGGGACAGAAGGTCAGCCCCAGCATTTT
>TRBJ1-2|-|TRBV30|-
CAWSKGESNYGYTF
TGTGCCTGGAGTAAGGGTGAATCTAACTATGGCTACACCTTC
>TRBJ2-1|-|TRBV6-1|-
CASSSGAANEQFF
TGTGCCAGCAGTTCGGGGGCGGCCAATGAGCAGTTCTTC
>TRBJ1-5|-|TRBV19|-
CASSIDSQPQHF
TGTGCCAGTAGTATAGATAGTCAGCCCCAGCATTTT
>TRBJ1-2|-|TRBV6-5|-
CASRPPAGNYGYTF
TGTGCCAGCAGACCCCCGGCAGGGAACTATGGCTACACCTTC